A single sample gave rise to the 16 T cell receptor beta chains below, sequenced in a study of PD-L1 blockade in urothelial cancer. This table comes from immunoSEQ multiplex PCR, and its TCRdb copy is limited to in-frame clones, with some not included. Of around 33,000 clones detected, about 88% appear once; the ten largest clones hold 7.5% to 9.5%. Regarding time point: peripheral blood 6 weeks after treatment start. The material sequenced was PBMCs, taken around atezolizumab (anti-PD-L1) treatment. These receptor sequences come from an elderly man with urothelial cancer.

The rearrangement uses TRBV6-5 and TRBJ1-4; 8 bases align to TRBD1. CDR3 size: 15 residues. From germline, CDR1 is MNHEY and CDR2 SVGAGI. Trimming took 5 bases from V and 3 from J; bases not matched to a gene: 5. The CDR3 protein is CASSRSQGANEKLFF. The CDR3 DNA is TGTGCCAGCAGTAGATCACAGGGGGCTAATGAAAAACTGTTTTTT.

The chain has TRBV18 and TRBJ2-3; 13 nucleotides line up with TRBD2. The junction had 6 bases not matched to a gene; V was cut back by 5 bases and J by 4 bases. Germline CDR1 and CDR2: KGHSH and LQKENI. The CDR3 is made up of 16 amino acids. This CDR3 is CASSSGTSGMSDTQYF. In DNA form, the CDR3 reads TGTGCCAGCTCATCTGGGACTAGCGGGATGTCAGATACGCAGTATTTT.

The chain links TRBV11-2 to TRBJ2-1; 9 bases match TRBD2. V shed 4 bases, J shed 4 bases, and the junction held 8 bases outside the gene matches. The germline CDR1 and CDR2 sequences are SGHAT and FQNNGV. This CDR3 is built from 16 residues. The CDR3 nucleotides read TGTGCCAGCAGCTCCCCCCTAGCGGGAACATACAATGAGCAGTTCTTC. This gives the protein CASSSPLAGTYNEQFF. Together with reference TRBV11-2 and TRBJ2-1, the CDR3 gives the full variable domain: EAGVAQSPRYKIIEKRQSVAFWCNPISGHATLYWYQQILGQGPKLLIQFQNNGVVDDSQLPKDRFSAERLKGVDSTLKIQPAKLEDSAVYLCASSSPLAGTYNEQFFGPGTRLTVL.

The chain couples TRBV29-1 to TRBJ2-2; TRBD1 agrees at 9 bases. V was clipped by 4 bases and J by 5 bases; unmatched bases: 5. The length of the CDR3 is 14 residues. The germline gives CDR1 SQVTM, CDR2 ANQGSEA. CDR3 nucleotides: TGCAGCGTTGTACAGGGGGCGGTAACCGGGGAGCTGTTTTTT. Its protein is CSVVQGAVTGELFF.

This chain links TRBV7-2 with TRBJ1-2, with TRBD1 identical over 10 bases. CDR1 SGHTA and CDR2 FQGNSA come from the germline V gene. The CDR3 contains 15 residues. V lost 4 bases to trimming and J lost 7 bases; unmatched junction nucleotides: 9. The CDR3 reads CASSSDRGRAAGYTF. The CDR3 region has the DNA TGTGCCAGCAGCTCGGACAGGGGGAGGGCGGCTGGCTACACCTTC.

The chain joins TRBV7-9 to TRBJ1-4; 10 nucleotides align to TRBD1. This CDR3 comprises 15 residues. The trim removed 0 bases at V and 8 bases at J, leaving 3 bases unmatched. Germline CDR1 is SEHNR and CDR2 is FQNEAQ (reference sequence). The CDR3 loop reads CASSLAPTGGEKLFF. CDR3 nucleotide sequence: TGTGCCAGCAGCTTAGCGCCGACAGGGGGCGAAAAACTGTTTTTT.

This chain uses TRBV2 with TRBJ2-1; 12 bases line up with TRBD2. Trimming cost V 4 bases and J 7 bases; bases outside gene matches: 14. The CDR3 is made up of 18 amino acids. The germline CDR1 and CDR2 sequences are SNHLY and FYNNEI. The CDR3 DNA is TGTGCCAGCAGTGGGGCTTCGTCTAGCGGGAGGGCCCAGAATGAGCAGTTCTTC. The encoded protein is CASSGASSSGRAQNEQFF. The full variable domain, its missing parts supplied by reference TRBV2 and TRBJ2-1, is EPEVTQTPSHQVTQMGQEVILRCVPISNHLYFYWYRQILGQKVEFLVSFYNNEISEKSEIFDDQFSVERPDGSNFTLKIRSTKLEDSAMYFCASSGASSSGRAQNEQFFGPGTRLTVL.

DNA for the CDR3: TGTGCCAGTATGACGTGGCCGGGATATAGCAATCAGCCCCAGCATTTT. Translation gives CASMTWPGYSNQPQHF. V usage is TRBV19 and J usage is TRBJ1-5; D is uncertain. Trimming took off 7 bases at V and 0 bases at J, with 16 bases between the two ends. Germline V gives CDR1 LNHDA, CDR2 SQIVND (reference sequence). CDR3 length: 16 residues.

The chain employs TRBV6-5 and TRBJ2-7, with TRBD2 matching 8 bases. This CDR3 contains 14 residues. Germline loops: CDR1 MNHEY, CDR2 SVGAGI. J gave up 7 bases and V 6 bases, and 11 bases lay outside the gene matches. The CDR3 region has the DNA TGTGCCAGCAGCCCCCCGACCGGGAGGGGAGAGCAGTACTTC. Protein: CASSPPTGRGEQYF.

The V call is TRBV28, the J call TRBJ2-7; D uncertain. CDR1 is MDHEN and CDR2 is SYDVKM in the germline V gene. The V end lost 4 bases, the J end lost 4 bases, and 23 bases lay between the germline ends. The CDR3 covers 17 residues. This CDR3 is CASSSLLSKPTPYEQYF. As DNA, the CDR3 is TGTGCCAGCAGTTCCCTTCTGTCCAAGCCCACCCCTTACGAGCAGTACTTC.

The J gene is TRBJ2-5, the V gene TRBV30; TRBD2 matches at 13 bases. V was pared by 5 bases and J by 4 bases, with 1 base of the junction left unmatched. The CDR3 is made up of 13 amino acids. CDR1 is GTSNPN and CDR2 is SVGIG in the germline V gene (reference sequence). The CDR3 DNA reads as TGTGCCTGGGGGACTAGCGGGGCAGAGACCCAGTACTTC. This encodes CAWGTSGAETQYF.

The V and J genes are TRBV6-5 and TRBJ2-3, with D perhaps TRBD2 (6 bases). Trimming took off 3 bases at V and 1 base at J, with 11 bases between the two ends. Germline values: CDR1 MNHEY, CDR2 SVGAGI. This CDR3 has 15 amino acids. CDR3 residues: CASSYGGGGTDTQYF. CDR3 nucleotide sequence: TGTGCCAGCAGTTATGGGGGAGGCGGCACAGATACGCAGTATTTT.

CDR3 coding DNA: TGTGCCAGCAGTCTCGGGACAGGGAGAAATCAGCCCCAGCATTTT. Protein sequence: CASSLGTGRNQPQHF. The J gene is TRBJ1-5, the V gene TRBV28; TRBD1 aligns across 9 bases. The germline V gene encodes CDR1 MDHEN and CDR2 SYDVKM. The CDR3 loop spans 15 amino acids. The ends lost 5 bases at V and 4 bases at J; junction bases unmatched: 6.

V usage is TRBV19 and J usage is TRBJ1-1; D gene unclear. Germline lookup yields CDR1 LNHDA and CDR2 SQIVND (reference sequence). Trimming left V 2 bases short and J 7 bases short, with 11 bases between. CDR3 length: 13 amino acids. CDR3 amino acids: CASSITFLSEAFF. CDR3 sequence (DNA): TGTGCCAGTAGTATAACGTTTTTGAGTGAAGCTTTCTTT.

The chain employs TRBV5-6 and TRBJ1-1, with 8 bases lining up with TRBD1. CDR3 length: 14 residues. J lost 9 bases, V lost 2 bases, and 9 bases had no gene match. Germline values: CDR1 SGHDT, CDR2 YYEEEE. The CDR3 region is CASSFGTGPWKAFF. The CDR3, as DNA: TGTGCCAGCAGCTTCGGGACAGGTCCCTGGAAAGCTTTCTTT.

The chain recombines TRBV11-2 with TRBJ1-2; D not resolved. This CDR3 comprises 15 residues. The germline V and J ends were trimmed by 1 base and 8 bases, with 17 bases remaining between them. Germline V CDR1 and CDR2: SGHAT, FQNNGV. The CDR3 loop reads CASSLVLGGFGGYTF. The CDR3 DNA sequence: TGTGCCAGCAGCTTAGTCTTGGGAGGGTTTGGCGGCTACACCTTC.